This T cell receptor beta chain was retrieved from a study of OX40 agonist ivuxolimab in advanced cancers. On the study more broadly: Given to patients was ivuxolimab, an agonistic anti-OX40 (CD134) antibody. Overall study results and limits: Clonal expansion among partial responders at 0.1-3.0 mg/kg ranked near the lowest.

Patients were excluded for autoimmune disease history or systemic immunosuppression. CDR1 is SGHRS and CDR2 is YFSETQ in the germline V gene. V lost 0 bases and J lost 3, with 4 bases in between. The length of the CDR3 is 12 residues. Using immunoSEQ multiplex PCR, the repertoire was profiled, and TCRdb retains in-frame clones only, with some absent. The data show around 61,000 clones, approximately 86% seen once. In the case of this clone: What it binds is unknown.

The sequenced sample was CD4+ or CD8+ T cells sorted from blood, obtained in a trial of the OX40 agonist ivuxolimab. The clonotype originates from an adult with an advanced solid tumor such as melanoma, head and neck, liver or kidney cancer. The genes are TRBV5-1 and TRBJ2-7; no firm D call. The CDR3 loop reads CASSLGVYEQYF. Written as DNA, the CDR3 is TGCGCCAGCAGCTTGGGAGTCTACGAGCAGTACTTC.